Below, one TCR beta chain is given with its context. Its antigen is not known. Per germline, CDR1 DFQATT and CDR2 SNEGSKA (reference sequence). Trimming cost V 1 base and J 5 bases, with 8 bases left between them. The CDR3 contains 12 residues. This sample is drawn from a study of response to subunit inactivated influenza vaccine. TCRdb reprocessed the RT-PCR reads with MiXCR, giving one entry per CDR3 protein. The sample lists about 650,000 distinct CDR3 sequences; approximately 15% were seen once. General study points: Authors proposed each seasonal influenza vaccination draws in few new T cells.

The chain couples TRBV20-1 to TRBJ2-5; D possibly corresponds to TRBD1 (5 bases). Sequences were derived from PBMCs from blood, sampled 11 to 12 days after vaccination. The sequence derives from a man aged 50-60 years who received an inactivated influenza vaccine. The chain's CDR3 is CSARVWGETQYF. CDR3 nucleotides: TGCAGTGCTAGAGTTTGGGGCGAGACCCAGTACTTC.